These T cell receptor beta chains were read from a single sample in a study of blood T cell repertoires in COVID-19. The assay was immunoSEQ multiplex PCR, and TCRdb's table has in-frame clones only and misses some. The table lists about 120,000 clones, around four fifths of them singletons, with under 3% in the top ten. The specimen sequenced was peripheral blood. The source of these receptors is a man in his thirties or forties with acute or convalescent COVID-19. CDR3s include the opening cysteine and the closing phenylalanine or tryptophan. The D gene is left open where the match is weak. A clone size is listed for some rows: how often the clone was seen (once, few, many), or a class if it is expanded.

clone size: -; V gene: TRBV21-1; J gene: TRBJ2-3; D gene: -; CDR3 DNA: TGTGCCAGCAGCACTGGCGGGGGGGCCGGGGATACGCAGTATTTT; CDR3 protein: CASSTGGGAGDTQYF
clone size: once; V gene: TRBV4-3; J gene: TRBJ2-7; D gene: TRBD1; CDR3 DNA: TGCGCCAGCAGCCAGAACCGGGACAGGGTCTACGAGCAGTACTTC; CDR3 protein: CASSQNRDRVYEQYF
clone size: once; V gene: TRBV19; J gene: TRBJ1-2; D gene: -; CDR3 DNA: TGTGCCAGTAGCGAGATCAACGCAGGGGATGGTGGCTACACCTTC; CDR3 protein: CASSEINAGDGGYTF
clone size: -; V gene: TRBV4-3; J gene: TRBJ2-3; D gene: TRBD2; CDR3 DNA: TGCGCCAGCAGCCAAGATGTTTGGACTAGCGGGGATAGCACAGATACGCAGTATTTT; CDR3 protein: CASSQDVWTSGDSTDTQYF
clone size: -; V gene: TRBV9; J gene: TRBJ2-1; D gene: TRBD2; CDR3 DNA: TGTGCCAGCAGCGTACAGGGAGGGTACTACAATGAGCAGTTCTTC; CDR3 protein: CASSVQGGYYNEQFF
clone size: once; V gene: TRBV2; J gene: TRBJ1-6; D gene: TRBD1; CDR3 DNA: TGTGCCAGCAGCAGGACAGGGTCCTATAATTCACCCCTCCACTTT; CDR3 protein: CASSRTGSYNSPLHF
clone size: -; V gene: TRBV29-1; J gene: TRBJ2-3; D gene: TRBD2; CDR3 DNA: TGCAGCGTTGAAGATCGTTACAGCGGGAGCTCAGATACGCAGTATTTT; CDR3 protein: CSVEDRYSGSSDTQYF
clone size: -; V gene: TRBV12-3/TRBV12-4; J gene: TRBJ1-1; D gene: -; CDR3 DNA: TGTGCCAGCAGCCCTACGTGGACTGAAGCTTTCTTT; CDR3 protein: CASSPTWTEAFF
clone size: few; V gene: TRBV5-1; J gene: TRBJ2-2; D gene: TRBD2; CDR3 DNA: TGCGCCAGCAGCATTAGCGGGGCGAACACCGGGGAGCTGTTTTTT; CDR3 protein: CASSISGANTGELFF
clone size: -; V gene: TRBV15; J gene: TRBJ1-6; D gene: -; CDR3 DNA: TGTGCCACCAGCAGAGATCCTCCGGGACAACGGGATTCACCCCTCCACTTT; CDR3 protein: CATSRDPPGQRDSPLHF
clone size: -; V gene: TRBV27; J gene: TRBJ2-3; D gene: TRBD1; CDR3 DNA: TGTGCCAGCATCCAAACAAAAGGGACAGGGATAAACCCAGATACGCAGTATTTT; CDR3 protein: CASIQTKGTGINPDTQYF
clone size: -; V gene: TRBV4-3; J gene: TRBJ2-6; D gene: -; CDR3 DNA: TGCGCCAGCAGCCCCAGCCCCGGGAACTCTAGGGGGGCCAACGTCCTGACTTTC; CDR3 protein: CASSPSPGNSRGANVLTF
clone size: -; V gene: TRBV6-5; J gene: TRBJ1-2; D gene: -; CDR3 DNA: TGTGCCAGCAGTTACTACCAAGACAACCGCTATGGCTACACCTTC; CDR3 protein: CASSYYQDNRYGYTF
clone size: -; V gene: TRBV6-2/TRBV6-3; J gene: TRBJ2-3; D gene: TRBD2; CDR3 DNA: TGTGCCAGCAGTACCGGACTAGCGGGGGAGAGGGATACGCAGTATTTT; CDR3 protein: CASSTGLAGERDTQYF
clone size: -; V gene: TRBV6-2/TRBV6-3; J gene: TRBJ1-2; D gene: TRBD1; CDR3 DNA: TGTGCCAGCAGTTACGCGGACAGGGGAGCCTATGGCTACACCTTC; CDR3 protein: CASSYADRGAYGYTF
clone size: -; V gene: TRBV7-7; J gene: TRBJ1-3; D gene: -; CDR3 DNA: TGTGCTAGCAGCTTACCCCACAGATCACCAGATGGAAACACCATATATTTT; CDR3 protein: CASSLPHRSPDGNTIYF
clone size: once; V gene: TRBV5-5; J gene: TRBJ1-5; D gene: -; CDR3 DNA: TGTGCCAGCAGCTCTCGGGATAGCAATCAGCCCCAGCATTTT; CDR3 protein: CASSSRDSNQPQHF
clone size: few; V gene: TRBV11-2; J gene: TRBJ2-1; D gene: TRBD2; CDR3 DNA: TGTGCCAGCAGCTTCAGACTAGCGGGTGAGCAGTTCTTC; CDR3 protein: CASSFRLAGEQFF
clone size: -; V gene: TRBV5-5; J gene: TRBJ2-7; D gene: -; CDR3 DNA: TGTGCCAGCAGCTCTCCAAACAGGGACTACGAGCAGTACTTC; CDR3 protein: CASSSPNRDYEQYF
clone size: once; V gene: TRBV6-5; J gene: TRBJ1-2; D gene: TRBD1; CDR3 DNA: TGTGCCAGCACCCAAGACAGGGGGCAAGGCTACACCTTC; CDR3 protein: CASTQDRGQGYTF
clone size: -; V gene: TRBV2; J gene: TRBJ1-2; D gene: TRBD1; CDR3 DNA: TGTGCCAGCAGCAATACTCGGACAGGGGGAAGCTATGGCTACACCTTC; CDR3 protein: CASSNTRTGGSYGYTF
clone size: -; V gene: TRBV7-9; J gene: TRBJ1-1; D gene: -; CDR3 DNA: TGTGCCAGCACGCCTAAGAACACTGAAGCTTTCTTT; CDR3 protein: CASTPKNTEAFF
clone size: -; V gene: TRBV4-3; J gene: TRBJ1-1; D gene: TRBD1; CDR3 DNA: TGCGCCAGCAGCCCTGAGGCCGGGACAGCCAACACTGAAGCTTTCTTT; CDR3 protein: CASSPEAGTANTEAFF
clone size: -; V gene: TRBV7-9; J gene: TRBJ2-2; D gene: -; CDR3 DNA: TGTGCCAGCAGCTTAGATCGTACCGGGGAGCTGTTTTTT; CDR3 protein: CASSLDRTGELFF
clone size: once; V gene: TRBV6-2/TRBV6-3; J gene: TRBJ2-5; D gene: -; CDR3 DNA: TGTGCCAGCAGTTCGACAGCACAAGAGACCCAGTACTTC; CDR3 protein: CASSSTAQETQYF
clone size: -; V gene: TRBV19; J gene: TRBJ2-5; D gene: -; CDR3 DNA: TGTGCCAGTAGCAACCGGGACCAGGGGTCGGAGACCCAGTACTTC; CDR3 protein: CASSNRDQGSETQYF